The clone carrying this TCR beta chain was counted a single time. Its antigen is not identified. This record comes from a study of cytomegalovirus exposure and HLA in healthy donors. Whole-study results and caveats: Sequencing depth across donors, presence/absence analyses assumed, was roughly uniform. An analysis that was carried out later associated 16,951 TCR beta sequences with HLA alleles at 0.05 false discovery rate.

V was pared by 10 bases and J by 1 base, with 6 bases of the junction left unmatched. The germline V gene encodes CDR1 SNHLY and CDR2 FYNNEI. This CDR3 spans 14 amino acids. The primer mix had 60 Vbeta and 13 Jbeta primers. Clones were sequenced by immunoSEQ multiplex PCR, and TCRdb holds only the in-frame ones, with some missing. Among some 98,000 clones listed, less than 80% were seen once. Sequenced sample: PBMCs. This receptor was obtained from a man in his forties in good health and CMV-seronegative. The V and J genes are TRBV2 and TRBJ2-2; 7 positions agree with TRBD2. The CDR3 loop is CAILGLLNTGELFF. DNA of the CDR3: TGTGCCATCCTGGGACTACTGAACACCGGGGAGCTGTTTTTT.